A selection of T cell receptor beta chains follows, all from one sample in a study of OX40 agonist ivuxolimab in advanced cancers. Only in-frame clones appear in the TCRdb table, and some are missing; sequencing was by immunoSEQ multiplex PCR. The sample carries 50,000 to 60,000 clones, about 88% recorded once. This sample comprised CD4+ or CD8+ T cells sorted from blood, obtained in a trial of the OX40 agonist ivuxolimab. All receptors come from an adult with an advanced solid tumor such as melanoma, head and neck, liver or kidney cancer. The CDR3 runs from the conserved cysteine through the conserved F or W. Fields, in order: V gene, J gene, CDR3 protein.

TRBV30,TRBJ1-4,CAWSVLSRQGLLFF
TRBV27,TRBJ1-2,CASSQEGGWYGYTF
TRBV5-4,TRBJ1-5,CASSPGTGVQPQHF
TRBV9,TRBJ2-1,CASSLGQQYNEQFF
TRBV19,TRBJ2-1,CASSIDAGGDYNEQFF
TRBV19,TRBJ1-5,CASSIRDINQPQHF
TRBV7-8,TRBJ2-1,CASSLGHNEQFF
TRBV7-9,TRBJ2-7,CASSLWTGANLEQYF
TRBV5-6,TRBJ1-4,CASRAGQGGEKLFF
TRBV4-3,TRBJ2-1,CASSKELGQGINEQFF
TRBV27,TRBJ2-7,CASSFSGSSYEQYF
TRBV4-3,TRBJ1-2,CASSQEQGAGFGYTF
TRBV6-1,TRBJ2-7,CASTQTGDSYEQYF
TRBV27,TRBJ2-7,CASSYRGSAYEQYF
TRBV19,TRBJ1-5,CASRMVDGGDQPQHF
TRBV5-1,TRBJ2-7,CASSLEGGSYEQYF
TRBV27,TRBJ2-7,CASSWGGGPYEQYF
TRBV4-1,TRBJ1-5,CASSLRTGGNQPQHF